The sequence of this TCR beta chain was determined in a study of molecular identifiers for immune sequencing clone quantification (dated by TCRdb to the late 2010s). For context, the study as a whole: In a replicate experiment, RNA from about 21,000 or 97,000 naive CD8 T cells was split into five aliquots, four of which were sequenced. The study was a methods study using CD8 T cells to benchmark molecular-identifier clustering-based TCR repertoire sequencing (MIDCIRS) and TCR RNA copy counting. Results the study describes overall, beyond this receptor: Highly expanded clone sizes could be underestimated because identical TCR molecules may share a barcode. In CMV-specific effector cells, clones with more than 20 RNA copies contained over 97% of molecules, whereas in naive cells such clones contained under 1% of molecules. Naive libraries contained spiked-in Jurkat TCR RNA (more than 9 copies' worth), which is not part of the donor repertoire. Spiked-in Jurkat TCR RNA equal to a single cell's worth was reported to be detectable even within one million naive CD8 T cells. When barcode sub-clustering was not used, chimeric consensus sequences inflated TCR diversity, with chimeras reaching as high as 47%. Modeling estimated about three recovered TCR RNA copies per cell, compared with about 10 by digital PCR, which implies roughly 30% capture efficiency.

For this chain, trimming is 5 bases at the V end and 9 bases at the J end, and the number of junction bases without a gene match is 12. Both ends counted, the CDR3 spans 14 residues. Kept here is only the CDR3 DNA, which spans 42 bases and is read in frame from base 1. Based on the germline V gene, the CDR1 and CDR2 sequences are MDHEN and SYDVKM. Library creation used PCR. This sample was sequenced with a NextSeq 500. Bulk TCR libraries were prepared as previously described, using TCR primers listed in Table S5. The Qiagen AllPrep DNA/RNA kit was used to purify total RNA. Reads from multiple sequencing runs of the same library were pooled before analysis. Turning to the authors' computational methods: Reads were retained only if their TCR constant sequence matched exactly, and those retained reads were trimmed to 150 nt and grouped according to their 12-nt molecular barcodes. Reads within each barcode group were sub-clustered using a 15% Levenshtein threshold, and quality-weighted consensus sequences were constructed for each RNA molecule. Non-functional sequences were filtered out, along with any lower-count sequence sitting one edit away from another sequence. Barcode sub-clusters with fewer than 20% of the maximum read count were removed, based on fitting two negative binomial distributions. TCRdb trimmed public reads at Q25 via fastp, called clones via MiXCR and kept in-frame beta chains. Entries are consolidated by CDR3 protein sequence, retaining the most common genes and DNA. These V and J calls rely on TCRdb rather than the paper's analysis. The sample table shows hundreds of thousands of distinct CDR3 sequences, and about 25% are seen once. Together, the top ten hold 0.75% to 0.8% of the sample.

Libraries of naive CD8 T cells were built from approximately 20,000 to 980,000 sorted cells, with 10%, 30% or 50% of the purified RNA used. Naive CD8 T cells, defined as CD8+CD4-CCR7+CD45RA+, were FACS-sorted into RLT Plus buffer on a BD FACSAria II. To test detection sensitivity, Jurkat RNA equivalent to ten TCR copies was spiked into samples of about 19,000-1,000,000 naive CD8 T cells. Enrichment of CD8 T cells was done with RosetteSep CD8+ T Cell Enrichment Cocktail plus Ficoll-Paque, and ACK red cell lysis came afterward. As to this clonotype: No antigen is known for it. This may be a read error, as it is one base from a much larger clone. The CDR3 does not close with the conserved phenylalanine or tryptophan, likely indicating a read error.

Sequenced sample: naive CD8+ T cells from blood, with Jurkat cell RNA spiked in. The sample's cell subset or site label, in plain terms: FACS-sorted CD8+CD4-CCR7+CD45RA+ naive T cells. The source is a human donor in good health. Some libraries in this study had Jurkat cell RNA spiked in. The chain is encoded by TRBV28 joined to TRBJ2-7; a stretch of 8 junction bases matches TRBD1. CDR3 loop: CASSPQGVGVGQYL. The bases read TGTGCCAGCAGTCCACAGGGGGTCGGGGTTGGGCAGTACCTC.